One T cell receptor beta chain is described in this entry. Its cognate antigen is unknown. The sample belongs to a study of OX40 agonist ivuxolimab in advanced cancers. Study-level information: Given to patients was ivuxolimab, an agonistic anti-OX40 (CD134) antibody. Partial response was recorded in three patients: one hepatocellular carcinoma and two cutaneous melanoma cases. Study-wide points: Some nonresponders likewise displayed low normalized T-cell clonal expansion. Relatively little clonal expansion, among the lowest observed, appeared in partial responders at 0.1-3.0 mg/kg.

Germline V lookup: CDR1 SQVTM, CDR2 ANQGSEA. The CDR3 runs 13 residues. With 7 bases removed from V and 4 bases from J, the gap between germline ends came to 14 bases. Assay used: immunoSEQ multiplex PCR; TCRdb lists only in-frame clones, some missing. Counted here are roughly 74,000 clones, 75% to 90% occurring once; the ten biggest clones make up less than 0.7%. The sample consisted of CD4+ or CD8+ T cells sorted from blood, taken in a trial of the OX40 agonist ivuxolimab. This receptor was identified in an adult with an advanced solid tumor such as melanoma, head and neck, liver or kidney cancer. The genes are TRBV29-1 and TRBJ2-1; D perhaps matches TRBD1 (5 bases). CDR3 amino acids: CSADKTAYNEQFF. Here the CDR3 DNA reads TGCAGCGCTGATAAGACAGCTTACAATGAGCAGTTCTTC.